These 5 T cell receptor beta chains were all obtained from the same sample, sequenced in a study of T-cell memory formation after mild COVID-19. One entry per CDR3 protein results from TCRdb running MiXCR on the 5' RACE reads. Here the sample spans roughly 300,000 distinct CDR3 sequences, roughly 8.2% being singletons. Input material: PBMCs or a T cell subset sorted from them (not recorded which). The receptors derive from a young man who had mild COVID-19 (a few samples of this study predate the infection). Cell type and time point are not known.

This clonotype turned up a few times. The chain links TRBV7-9 to TRBJ1-2, with D possibly being TRBD1 (6 bases). Germline V CDR1 and CDR2: SEHNR, FQNEAQ (reference sequence). This CDR3 region has 12 residues. The V gene lost 1 base and the J gene lost 10 bases, with 10 bases spanning the gap. CDR3 residues: CASSLEQGVYTF. In DNA, the CDR3 is TGTGCCAGCAGCTTAGAACAGGGAGTCTACACCTTC.

This clonotype occurred a few times. The rearrangement uses TRBV6-5 and TRBJ1-1, with 9 bases fitting TRBD1. The germline V gene has CDR1 MNHEY and CDR2 SVGAGI. Trimming took 8 bases from V and 4 from J; bases not matched to a gene: 5. This CDR3 is 13 amino acids long. The CDR3 region has the DNA TGTGCCAGCGAGGACAGGGGCCGCACTGAAGCTTTCTTT. Encoded protein: CASEDRGRTEAFF.

This clonotype was observed at least ten times. This chain connects TRBV5-1 to TRBJ2-1; D perhaps matches TRBD1 (6 bases). Germline V lookup: CDR1 SGHRS, CDR2 YFSETQ. The CDR3 is 16 residues long. Between the trimmed V and J ends, which lost 0 bases and 6 bases, there was a span of 16 bases. In DNA form, the CDR3 reads TGCGCCAGCAGCTTGGATCCGACAGGCGTCGGCAATGAGCAGTTCTTC. It translates to CASSLDPTGVGNEQFF.

In this sample, this clonotype turned up a few times. The J gene is TRBJ2-5, the V gene TRBV5-1; 10 bases fit TRBD1. The V and J ends lost 9 bases and 2 bases, in that order; junction bases with no gene match: 13. The CDR3 contains 16 residues. Germline V gene data show CDR1 as SGHRS and CDR2 as YFSETQ. The CDR3 is CATKGGTGAVQETQYF. CDR3 DNA: TGCGCCACCAAAGGCGGGACAGGGGCCGTACAAGAGACCCAGTACTTC.

The chain links TRBV4-2 to TRBJ2-7, with 9 bases matching TRBD1. Germline CDR1 is LGHNA and CDR2 is YNFKEQ. Losses at the gene ends were 4 bases for V and 2 bases for J; bases not matched to a gene: 12. The CDR3 has 17 amino acids. In nucleotides, the CDR3 is TGTGCCAGCAGCCCAGCATCAGGGACAGGGAGAACCTACGAGCAGTACTTC. As protein: CASSPASGTGRTYEQYF.